Below are 22 T cell receptor beta chains sequenced from a single sample in a study of OX40 agonist ivuxolimab in advanced cancers. Generated by immunoSEQ multiplex PCR, the TCRdb table keeps only in-frame clones and is missing some. The profile shows 70,000 to 95,000 clones, under 90% of them singletons. Sequences were derived from CD4+ or CD8+ T cells sorted from blood, sampled in a trial of the OX40 agonist ivuxolimab. The receptors derive from an adult with an advanced solid tumor such as melanoma, head and neck, liver or kidney cancer.

This clone appeared a single time. J is TRBJ1-2 and V is TRBV28; 9 nucleotides align to TRBD1. From germline, CDR1 is MDHEN and CDR2 SYDVKM. The CDR3 has 15 amino acids. J was trimmed by 3 bases and V by 7 bases; bases with no gene match: 9. CDR3 residues: CASITGQGWDYGYTF. The CDR3 coding sequence is TGTGCCAGCATCACCGGACAGGGGTGGGACTATGGCTACACCTTC.

This clone was picked up a small number of times. The rearrangement uses TRBV6-1 and TRBJ2-1; 8 bases are a match to TRBD1. In germline, CDR1 is MNHNS, CDR2 SASEGT. With V trimmed by 8 bases and J by 3 bases, 9 bases remained unmatched. The CDR3 is 15 residues long. The CDR3 DNA is TGTGCCAGCGACGAAAGGACAGGGATCTACAATGAGCAGTTCTTC. Its translation is CASDERTGIYNEQFF.

This chain links TRBV6-5 with TRBJ1-1; D is unresolved. The germline V gene encodes CDR1 MNHEY and CDR2 SVGAGI. The germline V and J ends were trimmed by 7 bases and 6 bases, with 12 bases remaining between them. CDR3 length: 12 amino acids. CDR3 in DNA: TGTGCCAGCACCGGGGATCTGGCTGAAGCTTTCTTT. It encodes CASTGDLAEAFF.

DNA of the CDR3: TGTGCCAGCAGCCCCGGGACTAGCGGTTACAATGAGCAGTTCTTC. Its protein is CASSPGTSGYNEQFF. The V call is TRBV7-3, the J call TRBJ2-1, with 11 bases aligning to TRBD2. Losses at the gene ends were 5 bases for V and 4 bases for J; bases not matched to a gene: 4. Germline loops: CDR1 SGHTA, CDR2 FQGTGA. The CDR3 extends over 15 amino acids.

The CDR3 region has the DNA TGTGCCAGCAGTTTAAGAAGGGGGCTTGGGGCCAACGTCCTGACTTTC. Translated, it gives CASSLRRGLGANVLTF. This chain joins TRBV28 and TRBJ2-6; 7 bases are a match to TRBD1. The J segment lost 3 bases and the V segment lost 2 bases, leaving 4 bases of the junction unmatched. This CDR3 is 16 amino acids long. CDR1 is MDHEN and CDR2 is SYDVKM in the germline V gene.

The chain links TRBV4-3 to TRBJ1-1; a weak D match, TRBD1 (5 bases). Germline CDR1 is LGHNA and CDR2 is YSLEER. Trimming left V 0 bases short and J 0 bases short, with 5 bases between. The CDR3 has 14 amino acids. The CDR3 loop is CASSQDRVNTEAFF. CDR3 DNA: TGCGCCAGCAGCCAAGACAGGGTGAACACTGAAGCTTTCTTT.

A few counts support this clone. The chain employs TRBV2 and TRBJ1-6, with TRBD1 identical over 7 bases. V shed 8 bases and J 6 bases; nucleotides not matched to a gene: 7. Germline CDR1 is SNHLY and CDR2 is FYNNEI. The CDR3 runs to 14 residues. DNA for the CDR3: TGTGCCAGCTTCCGGAGACAGGGTAATTCACCCCTCCACTTT. It is translated as CASFRRQGNSPLHF.

The chain combines TRBV6-5 with TRBJ2-2, with 7 bases lining up with TRBD1. The length of the CDR3 is 13 residues. CDR1 and CDR2 (germline): MNHEY, SVGAGI. With V trimmed by 4 bases and J by 8 bases, 4 bases remained unmatched. Here the CDR3 reads CASSSTGMGELFF. The DNA for the CDR3 is TGTGCCAGCAGTTCGACAGGGATGGGGGAGCTGTTTTTT.

The chain recombines TRBV6-5 with TRBJ1-2, with D possibly being TRBD1 (5 bases). Looked up from germline, CDR1 is MNHEY and CDR2 is SVGAGI. CDR3 length: 14 amino acids. The V end was cut by 2 bases, the J end by 6 bases, with 13 bases between. CDR3 residues: CASSYLRQLHGYTF. The CDR3 DNA reads as TGTGCCAGCAGTTACCTACGACAGCTGCATGGCTACACCTTC.

The rearrangement uses TRBV7-9 and TRBJ1-4; 9 bases fit TRBD1. J lost 8 bases, V lost 6 bases, and 7 bases had no gene match. This CDR3 has 14 amino acids. Germline V CDR1 and CDR2: SEHNR, FQNEAQ (reference sequence). The CDR3 region has the DNA TGTGCCAGCAGTGGGGACAGGGTGTACGAAAAACTGTTTTTT. It specifies CASSGDRVYEKLFF.

DNA for the CDR3: TGCGCCAGCAGCTGGGAGGGGGTTTCCCAAGAGACCCAGTACTTC. Encoded protein: CASSWEGVSQETQYF. V gene TRBV5-1 combines with J gene TRBJ2-5; maybe TRBD2 (7 bases). Trimming shortened V by 3 bases and J by 1 base, and 13 bases separated the two germline ends. In germline, CDR1 is SGHRS, CDR2 YFSETQ. This CDR3 region has 15 residues.

V and J are TRBV30 and TRBJ1-4; D remains unclear. Germline CDR1 is GTSNPN and CDR2 is SVGIG (reference sequence). This CDR3 has 13 residues. V shed 0 bases and J shed 3 bases, with 5 bases lying between them. The CDR3 region is CAWSVRSNEKLFF. DNA of the CDR3: TGTGCCTGGAGTGTACGCTCTAATGAAAAACTGTTTTTT.

J is TRBJ1-6 and V is TRBV27, with a tentative D call TRBD1 (5 bases). The V gene's germline CDR1 is MNHEY and CDR2 SMNVEV (reference sequence). V lost 5 bases to trimming and J lost 4 bases, with 9 bases between them. This CDR3 comprises 14 residues. CDR3 amino acids: CASSTQGYNSPLHF. The DNA for the CDR3 is TGTGCCAGCAGTACCCAGGGTTATAATTCACCCCTCCACTTT.

This clone is a singleton in its sample. The chain employs TRBV4-1 and TRBJ2-3; D gene ambiguous. CDR3 length equals 14 residues. Germline values: CDR1 MGHRA, CDR2 YSYEKL. The V end was cut by 0 bases, the J end by 10 bases, with 14 bases between. Here the CDR3 reads CASSQDLAEYSQYF. The CDR3 DNA follows: TGCGCCAGCAGCCAAGATCTGGCGGAATATTCGCAGTATTTT.

This clone occurred once. Sequence at one end of the junction differs from germline and may be a read error. The chain carries TRBV27 and TRBJ2-7, with a possible D match to TRBD1 (6 bases). The germline gives CDR1 MNHEY, CDR2 SMNVEV (reference sequence). CDR3 size: 15 residues. This CDR3 reads CASRRGTPGSYQQYF. Here the CDR3 DNA reads TGTGCCAGCAGGAGAGGGACACCAGGTTCCTACCAGCAGTACTTC.

The chain employs TRBV29-1 and TRBJ1-1, with TRBD1 matching 7 bases. Germline-derived CDR1 and CDR2 are SQVTM and ANQGSEA. V lost 2 bases, J lost 1 base, and 4 bases stayed unmatched. CDR3 length: 14 residues. The CDR3 DNA is TGCAGCGTTGAACCGGGACAGCCGAACACTGAAGCTTTCTTT. Translating it yields CSVEPGQPNTEAFF.

The rearrangement links TRBV29-1 to TRBJ2-5; 7 positions match TRBD1. The CDR3 extends over 15 amino acids. Germline loops: CDR1 SQVTM, CDR2 ANQGSEA. J gave up 3 bases and V 4 bases, and 11 bases lay outside the gene matches. CDR3 nucleotide sequence: TGCAGCGTTGTGGGCTCGGCAGGGGGAAAAGAGACCCAGTACTTC. Translation: CSVVGSAGGKETQYF.

DNA for the CDR3: TGTGCCAGCAGCCGTACAGGGGGCTTATCCTACGAGCAGTACGTC. It codes for CASSRTGGLSYEQYV. The J gene is TRBJ2-7, the V gene TRBV5-8, with 9 bases fitting TRBD1. Germline V gene lookup returns CDR1 SGHTS and CDR2 YDEGEE. J lost 1 base, V lost 4 bases, and 6 bases had no gene match. The CDR3 spans 15 residues.

This clone was recorded once. The chain employs TRBV5-5 and TRBJ1-1, with D possibly matching TRBD1 (6 bases). V was clipped by 4 bases and J by 3 bases, with 10 bases between them. The germline V gene encodes CDR1 SGHKS and CDR2 YYEKEE (reference sequence). There are 13 residues in the CDR3. The CDR3 protein is CASSRRGDTEAFF. The CDR3, as DNA: TGTGCCAGCAGCAGAAGGGGGGACACTGAAGCTTTCTTT. Full variable domain (missing parts from reference TRBV5-5 and TRBJ1-1): DAGVTQSPTHLIKTRGQQVTLRCSPISGHKSVSWYQQVLGQGPQFIFQYYEKEERGRGNFPDRFSARQFPNYSSELNVNALLLGDSALYLCASSRRGDTEAFFGQGTRLTVV.

V usage is TRBV11-2 and J usage is TRBJ1-6; TRBD1 is a possible D gene (6 bases). The CDR3 runs 15 residues. Germline CDR1 reads SGHAT; CDR2 reads FQNNGV. V lost 1 base, J lost 10 bases, and 14 bases lay in between. Here the CDR3 reads CASSLGGQQRSPLHF. CDR3 DNA: TGTGCCAGCAGCTTAGGTGGACAGCAACGGTCACCCCTCCACTTT.

The genes are TRBV28 and TRBJ1-4; no definite D call. The V and J ends lost 7 bases and 4 bases respectively, with 10 bases between them. Looked up from germline, CDR1 is MDHEN and CDR2 is SYDVKM. The CDR3 totals 13 residues. The CDR3 protein is CASNLRGNEKLFF. For the CDR3, the DNA is TGTGCCAGCAACCTTCGAGGTAATGAAAAACTGTTTTTT.

The genes are TRBV4-1 and TRBJ1-6; TRBD1 aligns across 11 bases. The V gene's germline CDR1 is MGHRA and CDR2 YSYEKL. The CDR3 loop spans 18 amino acids. J gave up 6 bases and V 0 bases, and 7 bases lay outside the gene matches. The CDR3, as DNA: TGCGCCAGCAGCCAAGAAGGGTGGACAGGGGGCGTTAATTCACCCCTCCACTTT. It specifies CASSQEGWTGGVNSPLHF.